These T cell receptor beta chains were read from a single sample in a study of CD8 T cells in Susac syndrome. TCRdb ran MiXCR on the immunoSEQ multiplex PCR reads and lists one entry per CDR3 protein. The sample contains roughly 300,000 distinct CDR3 sequences, 85% of which appear only once. The specimen was CD8+ T cells from PBMCs. Receptor source: a human donor with multiple sclerosis. Both conserved end residues are part of each CDR3. The order of the fields is J gene, D gene, clone size, V gene, CDR3 protein, CDR3 DNA. D genes are given only for firm matches. Clone size is not always given. Where it is, it says once, few, many or a class for expanded clones.

>TRBJ1-2|NA|once|TRBV12-5
CASGPRPGYTF
TGTGCTAGTGGTCCACGGCCTGGCTACACCTTC
>TRBJ1-2|NA|once|TRBV30
CAWSVSSRAGEGYTF
TGTGCCTGGAGTGTATCGTCACGGGCAGGGGAAGGCTACACCTTC
>TRBJ2-3|NA|NA|TRBV20-1
CSARDRTKSGTDTQYF
TGCAGTGCTAGAGACCGAACTAAGTCTGGCACAGATACGCAGTATTTT
>TRBJ2-5|NA|NA|TRBV27
CASRGLQETQYF
TGTGCCTCACGCGGATTGCAAGAGACCCAGTACTTC
>TRBJ2-7|NA|NA|TRBV20-1
CSARDLGDSTYEQYF
TGCAGTGCTAGAGATCTGGGGGATTCCACCTACGAGCAGTACTTC
>TRBJ2-1|NA|once|TRBV7-3
CASSLRGPFNEQFF
TGTGCCAGCAGCTTACGAGGACCTTTCAATGAGCAGTTCTTC
>TRBJ2-3|TRBD2|once|TRBV28
CASSLTSGSDTQYF
TGTGCCAGCAGTTTGACTAGCGGGTCAGATACGCAGTATTTT
>TRBJ2-1|TRBD1|NA|TRBV9
CASSATQGRSYNEQFF
TGTGCCAGCAGCGCAACACAGGGGCGGTCCTACAATGAGCAGTTCTTC
>TRBJ2-6|NA|NA|TRBV7-3
CASSLAGTGANVLTF
TGTGCCAGCAGCTTAGCGGGAACCGGGGCCAACGTCCTGACTTTC
>TRBJ2-5|NA|few|TRBV30
CAFTGSWETQYF
TGTGCTTTTACAGGGTCTTGGGAGACCCAGTACTTC
>TRBJ2-7|TRBD2|NA|TRBV6-2/TRBV6-3
CASNQAGRVYEQYF
TGTGCCAGCAATCAAGCGGGGAGGGTCTACGAGCAGTACTTC
>TRBJ1-1|NA|NA|TRBV13
CASSLGAEMNTEAFF
TGTGCCAGCAGCTTAGGGGCGGAGATGAACACTGAAGCTTTCTTT
>TRBJ1-6|TRBD1|once|TRBV27
CASSRKGTGVHSPLHF
TGTGCCAGCAGCCGCAAAGGGACAGGGGTCCATTCACCCCTCCACTTT
>TRBJ2-5|TRBD2|NA|TRBV29-1
CSADATSGQETQYF
TGCAGCGCCGACGCGACTAGCGGTCAAGAGACCCAGTACTTC
>TRBJ1-2|TRBD1|once|TRBV2
CASSEGTGVDYGYTF
TGTGCCAGCAGTGAAGGGACAGGGGTTGACTATGGCTACACCTTC
>TRBJ2-5|TRBD2|NA|TRBV7-9
CASSPSGTGETQYF
TGTGCCAGCAGCCCTAGCGGGACGGGAGAGACCCAGTACTTC
>TRBJ1-5|NA|NA|TRBV27
CASSLGNSRYQPQHF
TGTGCCAGCAGTTTAGGGAACAGCCGATATCAGCCCCAGCATTTT
>TRBJ2-7|TRBD1|NA|TRBV10-3
CATLSQGTDPYEQYF
TGTGCCACCCTTTCGCAAGGGACAGATCCCTACGAGCAGTACTTC
>TRBJ2-1|TRBD2|NA|TRBV28
CASSLSGRAAEQFF
TGTGCCAGCAGTTTAAGCGGGAGGGCCGCCGAGCAGTTCTTC
>TRBJ1-2|NA|NA|TRBV5-1
CASSFDGGYDGYTF
TGCGCCAGCAGCTTTGACGGGGGTTATGATGGCTACACCTTC
>TRBJ1-5|TRBD1|NA|TRBV6-1
CASSARGQLNQPQHF
TGTGCCAGCAGTGCCAGGGGGCAGCTCAATCAGCCCCAGCATTTT
>TRBJ2-5|NA|NA|TRBV27
CASSPTGPQFETQYF
TGTGCCAGCAGTCCAACGGGCCCGCAGTTTGAGACCCAGTACTTC
>TRBJ2-2|NA|NA|TRBV18
CASAGTAGELFF
TGTGCCAGCGCCGGGACCGCCGGGGAGCTGTTTTTT
>TRBJ1-5|NA|NA|TRBV30
CAWSVQGHQPQHF
TGTGCCTGGAGTGTACAGGGACATCAGCCCCAGCATTTT
>TRBJ2-1|TRBD2|NA|TRBV28
CASSRIRTSGSFSYNEQFF
TGTGCCAGCAGTCGAATCCGGACTAGCGGGAGTTTTTCCTACAATGAGCAGTTCTTC
>TRBJ1-4|NA|NA|TRBV28
CASRGQEQNEKLFF
TGTGCCAGCAGGGGGCAGGAACAGAATGAAAAACTGTTTTTT
>TRBJ2-7|TRBD2|NA|TRBV7-9
CASSLVGGTHEQYF
TGTGCCAGCAGCTTGGTGGGAGGGACCCACGAGCAGTACTTC
>TRBJ1-2|NA|NA|TRBV19
CATGTNYGYTF
TGTGCCACCGGGACTAACTATGGCTACACCTTC
>TRBJ2-7|TRBD2|NA|TRBV5-1
CASSSRLAGAPYEQYF
TGCGCCAGCAGCTCAAGACTAGCGGGTGCCCCCTACGAGCAGTACTTC
>TRBJ2-7|NA|NA|TRBV27
CASRPDSPFEQYF
TGTGCCAGCAGGCCGGACAGTCCTTTCGAGCAGTACTTC
>TRBJ1-2|NA|NA|TRBV6-2/TRBV6-3
CASSSRTLYGYTF
TGTGCCAGCAGTTCTAGGACACTTTATGGCTACACCTTC
>TRBJ2-7|NA|NA|TRBV11-2
CASSLLHLKYF
TGTGCCAGCAGCTTACTCCATTTGAAGTACTTC
>TRBJ1-2|NA|NA|TRBV9
CASSVDVEEGSEGYTF
TGTGCCAGCAGCGTAGATGTGGAGGAAGGGTCCGAGGGCTACACCTTC
>TRBJ2-3|TRBD2|NA|TRBV5-5
CASSFRGRIADTQYF
TGTGCCAGCAGCTTTCGCGGGAGGATCGCAGATACGCAGTATTTT
>TRBJ2-7|NA|NA|TRBV7-9
CASEADAYEQYF
TGTGCCAGCGAGGCGGACGCCTACGAGCAGTACTTC
>TRBJ1-2|NA|NA|TRBV6-6
CASSFFRADSNYGYTF
TGTGCCAGCAGTTTTTTTCGGGCGGACAGTAACTATGGCTACACCTTC
>TRBJ1-5|NA|few|TRBV6-2/TRBV6-3
CASSYFGQPQHF
TGTGCCAGCAGTTACTTCGGGCAGCCCCAGCATTTT
>TRBJ2-2|TRBD2|once|TRBV20-1
CSATIEPGLAGEKVGTGELFF
TGCAGTGCTACGATTGAACCCGGACTAGCGGGAGAAAAAGTTGGCACCGGGGAGCTGTTTTTT
>TRBJ1-1|NA|NA|TRBV6-5
CASSYSIEGTEAFF
TGTGCCAGCAGTTACTCCATTGAGGGTACTGAAGCTTTCTTT
>TRBJ1-5|NA|NA|TRBV10-2
CASSGDNQPQHF
TGCGCCAGCAGTGGGGACAATCAGCCCCAGCATTTT
>TRBJ2-3|TRBD1|NA|TRBV9
CASSVGDRIYDTQYF
TGTGCCAGCAGCGTAGGGGACAGGATTTACGATACGCAGTATTTT
>TRBJ2-1|NA|NA|TRBV2
CACRGPEQFF
TGTGCCTGCAGGGGACCTGAGCAGTTCTTC
>TRBJ2-7|TRBD2|NA|TRBV27
CASSWGTSGIRYF
TGTGCCAGCAGTTGGGGGACTAGCGGGATCCGGTACTTC
>TRBJ1-5|TRBD1|NA|TRBV27
CASSETGGSNQPQHF
TGTGCCAGCAGTGAGACAGGGGGGAGCAATCAGCCCCAGCATTTT
>TRBJ2-1|TRBD2|NA|TRBV28
CASSTQREGLFYNEQFF
TGTGCCAGCAGTACTCAGCGGGAGGGCCTCTTCTACAATGAGCAGTTCTTC
>TRBJ1-5|NA|NA|TRBV27
CASSPRGGGFQPQHF
TGTGCCAGCAGTCCCCGGGGGGGAGGGTTTCAGCCCCAGCATTTT
>TRBJ2-7|NA|NA|TRBV10-3
CAISEGQGGAAEQYF
TGTGCCATCAGTGAGGGTCAGGGCGGGGCCGCCGAGCAGTACTTC
>TRBJ2-1|TRBD2|NA|TRBV9
CASSVAGGSGNEQFF
TGTGCCAGCAGCGTAGCTGGCGGGAGTGGGAATGAGCAGTTCTTC
>TRBJ2-7|TRBD1|NA|TRBV5-5
CASRYRDRGYEQYF
TGTGCCAGCAGGTACCGGGACAGGGGCTACGAGCAGTACTTC
>TRBJ2-3|NA|NA|TRBV28
CASSRPGLPPYEQYF
TGTGCCAGCAGTCGACCGGGACTCCCCCCATATGAGCAGTATTTT
>TRBJ1-6|TRBD1|NA|TRBV25-1
CASSEDGTANSPLHF
TGTGCCAGCAGTGAGGATGGGACAGCTAATTCACCCCTCCACTTT
>TRBJ2-2|NA|NA|TRBV9
CAGGPPGELFF
TGTGCCGGAGGGCCCCCCGGGGAGCTGTTTTTT
>TRBJ2-5|TRBD2|NA|TRBV28
CASRLLAGGPKTQYF
TGTGCCAGCAGACTACTAGCGGGAGGGCCAAAGACCCAGTACTTC
>TRBJ2-7|NA|NA|TRBV7-9
CASSSPQASYEQYF
TGTGCCAGCAGCTCCCCGCAGGCCTCCTACGAGCAGTACTTC